Presented here are 31 T cell receptor beta chains from one specimen sequenced in a study of blood T cell repertoires in COVID-19. Measured with immunoSEQ multiplex PCR; TCRdb has only the in-frame clones, and not every one. The sample comprises approximately 72,000 clones, 85% of which are singletons, and 20% to 25% rests with the top ten. The sequenced sample was peripheral blood. These receptors were obtained from a middle-aged man with acute or convalescent COVID-19.

CDR3 bases: TGTGCCAGCAGTGAAGCGCTTCCGGGGACAGACACCTACTACGAGCAGTACGTC. Its protein is CASSEALPGTDTYYEQYV. The chain links TRBV6-1 to TRBJ2-7; 7 bases match TRBD1. Trimming cost V 0 bases and J 3 bases; bases outside gene matches: 14. Germline CDR1 and CDR2: MNHNS and SASEGT. CDR3 length: 18 residues.

The chain uses TRBV2 and TRBJ1-3; D uncertain. CDR3 length: 14 residues. Germline V CDR1 and CDR2: SNHLY, FYNNEI. Deletions cut 4 bases from V and 0 bases from J, with 7 bases between. CDR3 in amino acids: CASSVVGSGNTIYF. In DNA form, the CDR3 reads TGTGCCAGCAGTGTAGTTGGCTCTGGAAACACCATATATTTT.

This clone has a single count. This chain joins TRBV14 and TRBJ2-7, with a tentative D call TRBD2 (6 bases). The CDR3 runs to 14 residues. From germline, CDR1 is SGHDN and CDR2 FVKESK. The V and J ends lost 1 base and 9 bases respectively, with 16 bases between them. The CDR3 coding sequence is TGTGCCAGCAGCCAAGGACTATCACCGGGAGCGCAGTACGTC. It codes for CASSQGLSPGAQYV.

The chain couples TRBV3-1 (or the pseudogene TRBV3-2) to TRBJ2-2, with D maybe TRBD2 (6 bases). The V gene lost 4 bases and the J gene lost 2 bases, with 11 bases spanning the gap. Germline-derived CDR1 and CDR2 are LGHDT and YNNKEL (reference sequence). This CDR3 has 15 residues. For the CDR3, the DNA is TGTGCCAGCAGCCCGGGACTGGTTAACACCGGGGAGCTGTTTTTT. Translation: CASSPGLVNTGELFF.

This chain joins TRBV19 and TRBJ2-1; 8 nucleotides agree with TRBD1. The V gene's germline CDR1 is LNHDA and CDR2 SQIVND (reference sequence). V lost 9 bases, J lost 5 bases, and 6 bases stayed unmatched. The CDR3 runs to 13 residues. The chain's CDR3 is CASAGTGHNEQFF. Written as DNA, the CDR3 is TGTGCCAGCGCCGGGACAGGACACAATGAGCAGTTCTTC.

This rearrangement joins TRBV5-1 to TRBJ2-1; TRBD2 matches at 7 bases. Trimming took 5 bases from V and 8 from J; bases not matched to a gene: 10. The CDR3 has 14 amino acids. The germline gives CDR1 SGHRS, CDR2 YFSETQ. As DNA, the CDR3 is TGCGCCAGCAGTGGGGGGGAACTAGCTCATGAGCAGTTCTTC. Translating it yields CASSGGELAHEQFF.

This chain uses TRBV19 with TRBJ1-3; D call uncertain. Germline loops: CDR1 LNHDA, CDR2 SQIVND (reference sequence). This CDR3 has 12 amino acids. Deletions cut 7 bases from V and 0 bases from J, with 4 bases between. The CDR3 coding sequence is TGTGCCAGTACCTCCTCTGGAAACACCATATATTTT. This translates into CASTSSGNTIYF. Full variable domain (rest looked up from reference TRBV19 and TRBJ1-3): DGGITQSPKYLFRKEGQNVTLSCEQNLNHDAMYWYRQDPGQGLRLIYYSQIVNDFQKGDIAEGYSVSREKKESFPLTVTSAQKNPTAFYLCASTSSGNTIYFGEGSWLTVV.

The chain recombines TRBV18 with TRBJ2-1; TRBD1 aligns across 9 bases. The CDR3 has 15 residues. Trimming removed 6 bases from V and 4 bases from J; junction bases left unmatched: 7. CDR1 is KGHSH, CDR2 LQKENI, per germline. The CDR3 is CASSWDRASYNEQFF. The CDR3 coding sequence is TGTGCCAGCTCCTGGGACAGGGCCTCTTACAATGAGCAGTTCTTC.

The rearrangement links TRBV18 to TRBJ1-4; 8 positions agree with TRBD1. The CDR3 runs to 16 residues. From germline, CDR1 is KGHSH and CDR2 LQKENI. V lost 5 bases and J lost 7; bases outside the gene matches: 12. The CDR3 here is CASSSTLQGEIEKLFF. The CDR3 DNA reads TGTGCCAGCTCATCCACTCTACAGGGGGAAATTGAAAAACTGTTTTTT.

The V gene is TRBV23-1, the J gene TRBJ1-2; maybe TRBD1 (5 bases). TRBV23-1 falls under the ORF class, with uncertain function. Trimming took off 3 bases at V and 4 bases at J, with 24 bases between the two ends. The CDR3 contains 18 residues. CDR3 loop: CASSHTGTLIVGGYGYTF. The CDR3 DNA sequence: TGCGCCAGCAGTCATACCGGGACTTTAATCGTCGGGGGCTATGGCTACACCTTC.

Note on this clone: Other DNA variants within this sample encode the same CDR3. This rearrangement joins TRBV27 to TRBJ2-7; a weak D match, TRBD1 (5 bases). V lost 0 bases, J lost 2 bases, and 5 bases lay in between. The germline V gene has CDR1 MNHEY and CDR2 SMNVEV (reference sequence). The CDR3 is made up of 13 amino acids. CDR3 nucleotides: TGTGCCAGCAGTTTATCGGGGCCCTACGAGCAGTACTTC. Protein product: CASSLSGPYEQYF.

The chain couples TRBV10-3 to TRBJ2-7; 7 positions agree with TRBD1. V shed 6 bases and J 5 bases; nucleotides not matched to a gene: 7. The CDR3 spans 13 residues. Germline CDR1 reads ENHRY; CDR2 reads SYGVKD. CDR3 amino acids: CAIRAGGDDEQYV. CDR3 nucleotides: TGTGCCATCAGGGCAGGGGGTGACGACGAGCAGTACGTC.

This chain joins TRBV7-3 and TRBJ2-7, with D hard to call. Germline-derived CDR1 and CDR2 are SGHTA and FQGTGA. The CDR3 is 19 amino acids. V lost 2 bases, J lost 7 bases, and 30 bases lay in between. The CDR3 reads CASSLPLVIKFALAGEQYV. In DNA, the CDR3 is TGTGCCAGCAGCTTACCTTTGGTAATTAAGTTCGCCCTGGCAGGAGAGCAGTACGTC.

The gene calls are TRBV7-9 and TRBJ1-2, with D maybe TRBD1 (6 bases). Germline V gene lookup returns CDR1 SEHNR and CDR2 FQNEAQ (reference sequence). The length of the CDR3 is 13 residues. V was cut by 5 bases and J by 3 bases, with 10 bases left in between. The DNA of the CDR3 is TGTGCCAGCAGCGCCCCAGGGGACTATGGCTACACCTTC. Encoded protein: CASSAPGDYGYTF.

This chain joins TRBV9 and TRBJ2-1; 7 bases align to TRBD2. CDR3 size: 14 residues. Germline-derived CDR1 and CDR2 are SGDLS and YYNGEE. With V trimmed by 1 base and J by 6 bases, 4 bases remained unmatched. The DNA of the CDR3 is TGTGCCAGCAGCGTAAGCGGGGCGTTCAATGAGCAGTTCTTC. Its protein product is CASSVSGAFNEQFF.

The table lists this clone with a count of one. This chain connects TRBV7-8 to TRBJ1-5, with D tentatively TRBD1 (6 bases). From germline, CDR1 is SGHVS and CDR2 FQNEAQ. V lost 5 bases to trimming and J lost 4 bases, with 12 bases between them. This CDR3 has 14 amino acids. The CDR3 spells CASSTSGANQPQHF. The CDR3 region has the DNA TGTGCCAGCAGCACTTCAGGGGCGAATCAGCCCCAGCATTTT.

V and J are TRBV12-5 and TRBJ2-3; D not certain. This CDR3 has 16 amino acids. Germline V gene sequence: CDR1 LGHNT, CDR2 FRNRAP. V lost 2 bases and J lost 1, with 13 bases in between. The CDR3, as DNA: TGTGCTAGTGGTTTGTATCGAGGCAGTGGCACAGATACGCAGTATTTT. Protein: CASGLYRGSGTDTQYF.

The CDR3 loop is CASSRTSGQETQYF. The CDR3 region has the DNA TGCGCCAGCAGCCGGACTAGCGGACAAGAGACCCAGTACTTC. This chain uses TRBV4-1 with TRBJ2-5; the match to TRBD2 covers 10 bases. Trimming took 4 bases from V and 2 from J; bases not matched to a gene: 1. This CDR3 spans 14 amino acids. CDR1 is MGHRA, CDR2 YSYEKL, per germline.

The chain joins TRBV4-1 to TRBJ2-3; TRBD2 agrees at 7 bases. The V segment lost 3 bases and the J segment 2 bases; nucleotides outside the gene matches: 5. The CDR3 length is 15 residues. Per the germline V gene, CDR1 is MGHRA and CDR2 is YSYEKL. This chain's CDR3 is CASSQSGANTDTQYF. The DNA for the CDR3 is TGCGCCAGCAGCCAGAGCGGGGCGAACACAGATACGCAGTATTTT.

This clone was detected only a few times. The chain couples TRBV5-1 to TRBJ2-5; 7 bases fit TRBD1. The V and J ends lost 1 base and 2 bases, in that order; junction bases with no gene match: 5. Germline CDR1 reads SGHRS; CDR2 reads YFSETQ. This CDR3 spans 15 amino acids. In nucleotides, the CDR3 is TGCGCCAGCAGCTTGACCCCGACAGGGCAAGAGACCCAGTACTTC. Protein sequence: CASSLTPTGQETQYF.

The rearrangement links TRBV3-1 (or the pseudogene TRBV3-2) to TRBJ2-3, with a weak D call TRBD1 (5 bases). The CDR3 length is 11 residues. V was shortened by 8 bases and J by 4 bases, with 7 bases between the two germline ends. Germline CDR1 is LGHDT and CDR2 is YNNKEL (reference sequence). The CDR3, as DNA: TGTGCCAGCTCGACAGCAGATACGCAGTATTTT. It translates to CASSTADTQYF.

This clone was picked up one time. This chain links TRBV5-1 with TRBJ2-1; 12 positions match TRBD1. The length of the CDR3 is 14 residues. V shed 4 bases, J shed 6 bases, and the junction held 2 bases outside the gene matches. Germline values: CDR1 SGHRS, CDR2 YFSETQ. CDR3 in amino acids: CASSGTGGFNEQFF. The CDR3 DNA sequence: TGCGCCAGCAGCGGGACAGGGGGCTTCAATGAGCAGTTCTTC. The full variable domain, completed using reference TRBV5-1 and TRBJ2-1, is KAGVTQTPRYLIKTRGQQVTLSCSPISGHRSVSWYQQTPGQGLQFLFEYFSETQRNKGNFPGRFSGRQFSNSRSEMNVSTLELGDSALYLCASSGTGGFNEQFFGPGTRLTVL.

The chain joins TRBV27 to TRBJ1-4; TRBD1 might be the D (6 bases). The V end was cut by 5 bases, the J end by 4 bases, with 17 bases between. Germline V gives CDR1 MNHEY, CDR2 SMNVEV (reference sequence). CDR3 size: 16 residues. In DNA, the CDR3 is TGTGCCAGCAGTCCCGGGGGGGGGCCGGGTAATGAAAAACTGTTTTTT. It yields the protein CASSPGGGPGNEKLFF.

CDR3 amino acids: CASSSPRGSSSHTQYF. In DNA form, the CDR3 reads TGTGCCAGCAGCTCCCCCCGGGGGTCCTCCTCCCATACGCAGTATTTT. This chain uses TRBV5-4 with TRBJ2-3, with a weak D call TRBD2 (6 bases). Germline V gives CDR1 SGHNT, CDR2 YYREEE (reference sequence). Trimming cost V 3 bases and J 7 bases, with 21 bases left between them. CDR3 length: 16 residues.

The chain is built from TRBV5-1 and TRBJ1-2, with TRBD1 identical over 9 bases. In germline, CDR1 is SGHRS, CDR2 YFSETQ. V lost 4 bases and J lost 4; bases outside the gene matches: 8. There are 15 residues in the CDR3. CDR3 sequence reads: CASSEDRGDRYGYTF. The CDR3 DNA reads TGCGCCAGCAGCGAGGACAGGGGAGATCGCTATGGCTACACCTTC.

V gene TRBV2 combines with J gene TRBJ2-5; 12 positions match TRBD2. The CDR3 has 16 amino acids. Losses at the gene ends were 0 bases for V and 6 bases for J; bases not matched to a gene: 5. CDR1 SNHLY and CDR2 FYNNEI come from the germline V gene. The CDR3 sequence is CASSEAGLAGGQTQYF. The CDR3 bases are TGTGCCAGCAGTGAAGCGGGACTAGCGGGTGGGCAGACCCAGTACTTC.

This clone occurred once. J is TRBJ1-2 and V is TRBV30, with D maybe TRBD1 (6 bases). Looked up from germline, CDR1 is GTSNPN and CDR2 is SVGIG (reference sequence). Deletions cut 0 bases from V and 3 bases from J, with 11 bases between. The CDR3 is 14 residues long. The CDR3 spells CAWSVGGGHYGYTF. For the CDR3, the DNA is TGTGCCTGGAGTGTAGGGGGGGGGCACTATGGCTACACCTTC.

The V call is TRBV27, the J call TRBJ2-1; 10 bases line up with TRBD2. The CDR3 totals 18 residues. With V trimmed by 5 bases and J by 8 bases, 18 bases remained unmatched. CDR1 MNHEY and CDR2 SMNVEV come from the germline V gene (reference sequence). This CDR3 is CASSHTTSGIYYGDEQFF. CDR3 in DNA: TGTGCCAGCAGTCACACCACTAGCGGGATATATTACGGGGATGAGCAGTTCTTC.

This chain joins TRBV3-1 (or the pseudogene TRBV3-2) and TRBJ1-6; TRBD1 is a possible D gene (5 bases). The CDR3 totals 15 residues. Germline CDR1 is LGHDT and CDR2 is YNNKEL (reference sequence). V lost 3 bases to trimming and J lost 8 bases, with 14 bases between them. The CDR3 DNA sequence: TGTGCCAGCAGCCAGCCCGGGGGAGGCTATTCACCCCTCCACTTT. Amino acid sequence: CASSQPGGGYSPLHF.

V is TRBV7-8 and J is TRBJ2-1; TRBD2 is a possible D gene (5 bases). This CDR3 is 14 amino acids long. V shed 6 bases and J shed 10 bases, with 19 bases lying between them. Germline V gene lookup returns CDR1 SGHVS and CDR2 FQNEAQ. The CDR3 sequence: CASRASSPGLEQFF. The CDR3 DNA follows: TGTGCCAGCAGGGCCTCCTCCCCCGGACTCGAGCAGTTCTTC.

The gene calls are TRBV4-2 and TRBJ1-2, with 10 bases identical to TRBD1. In germline, CDR1 is LGHNA, CDR2 YNFKEQ. V dropped 2 bases and J dropped 8; count of bases not matched to a gene: 11. The CDR3 is made up of 16 amino acids. The CDR3 reads CASSQRGQGDAPGYTF. The DNA of the CDR3 is TGTGCCAGCAGCCAACGAGGACAGGGGGACGCGCCCGGCTACACCTTC.